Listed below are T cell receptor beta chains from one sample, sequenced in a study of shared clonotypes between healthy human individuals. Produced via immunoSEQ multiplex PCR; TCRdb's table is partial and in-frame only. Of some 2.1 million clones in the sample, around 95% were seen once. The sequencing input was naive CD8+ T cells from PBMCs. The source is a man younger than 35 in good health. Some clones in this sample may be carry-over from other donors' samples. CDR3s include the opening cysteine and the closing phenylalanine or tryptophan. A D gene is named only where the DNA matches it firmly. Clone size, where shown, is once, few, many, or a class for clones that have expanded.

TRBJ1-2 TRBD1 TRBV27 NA TGTGCCAGCAGTGCCGGGACAGTCTATGGCTACACCTTC CASSAGTVYGYTF
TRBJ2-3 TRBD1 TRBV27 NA TGTGCCAGCAGTTTACTACCGGGACAGGGAGAATTGACAGATACGCAGTATTTT CASSLLPGQGELTDTQYF
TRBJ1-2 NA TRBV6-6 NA TGTGCCAGCAGGGCTAGGGCCAACTATGGCTACACCTTC CASRARANYGYTF
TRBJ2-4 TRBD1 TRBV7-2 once TGTGCCAGCAGCTTAGCGGGGACAGAAAAAAACATTCAGTACTTC CASSLAGTEKNIQYF
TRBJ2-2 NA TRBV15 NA TGTGCCACCAGCAGAGCCGGAAACACCGGGGAGCTGTTTTTT CATSRAGNTGELFF
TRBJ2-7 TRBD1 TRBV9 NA TGTGCCAGCAGCGTAGTAGTGCCCAGCGACAGGGTCCTCTACGAGCAGTACTTC CASSVVVPSDRVLYEQYF
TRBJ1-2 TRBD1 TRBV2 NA TGTGCCAGCAGCTTAATTGGGACAGGGCGATATGGCTACACCTTC CASSLIGTGRYGYTF
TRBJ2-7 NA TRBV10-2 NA TGCGCCAGCAGTGAGTCGGGAGGGGGCGGGAGCTCCTACGAGCAGTACTTC CASSESGGGGSSYEQYF
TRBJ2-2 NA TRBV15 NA TGTGCCACCAGCAGAGGGGGGTTTACAGGGGAGCTGTTTTTT CATSRGGFTGELFF
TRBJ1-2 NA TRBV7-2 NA TGTGCCAGCAGCCGAAACCCTGATAACAATGGCTACACCTTC CASSRNPDNNGYTF
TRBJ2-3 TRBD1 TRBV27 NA TGTGCCAGCAGTCCATGGGCAGGGGGCGCGTCAGATACGCAGTATTTT CASSPWAGGASDTQYF
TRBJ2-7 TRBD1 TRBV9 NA TGTGCCAGCAGCCCCCCCGGAGGGACAGGGGTCGGCGAGCAGTACTTC CASSPPGGTGVGEQYF
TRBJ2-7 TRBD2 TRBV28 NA TGTGCCAGCAGTCCGCCGGGACTAGTCTTTCTATCCTACGAGCAGTACTTC CASSPPGLVFLSYEQYF
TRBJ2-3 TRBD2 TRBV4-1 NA TGCGCCAGCAGCCAGCCTTCGGGCGGGAGTGCAGATACGCAGTATTTT CASSQPSGGSADTQYF
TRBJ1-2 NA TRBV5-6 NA TGTGCCAGCAACTCAACAGGGGGCTACACCTTC CASNSTGGYTF
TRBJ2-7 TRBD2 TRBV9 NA TGTGCCAGCAGCGTAGGCGGGAGTGGGTACGAGCAGTACTTC CASSVGGSGYEQYF
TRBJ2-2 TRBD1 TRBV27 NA TGTGCCAGCAGCCTCGGGACAGGGATGTCCGGGGAGCTGTTTTTT CASSLGTGMSGELFF
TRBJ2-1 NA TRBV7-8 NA TGTGCCAGCAGCCCTCGGATGGAGGTCGCCAACAATGAGCAGTTCTTC CASSPRMEVANNEQFF
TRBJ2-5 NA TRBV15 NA TGTGCCACCAGCAGACCTCGGGACCGGCAGACCCAGTACTTC CATSRPRDRQTQYF
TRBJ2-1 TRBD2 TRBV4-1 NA TGCGCCAGCAGCCAACTAGCGGGGTCCTACAATGAGCAGTTCTTC CASSQLAGSYNEQFF
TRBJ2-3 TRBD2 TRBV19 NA TGTGCCAGTAGTATGCGGTGGACTAGCTCGGGCACAGATACGCAGTATTTT CASSMRWTSSGTDTQYF
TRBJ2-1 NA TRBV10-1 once TGCGCCAGCAGTGAAGGAACAGCCTCCTACAATGAGCAGTTCTTC CASSEGTASYNEQFF
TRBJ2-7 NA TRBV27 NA TGTGCCAGCAGTTCCCTCACCCTCCAGGGGACGGAGACCTACGAGCAGTACTTC CASSSLTLQGTETYEQYF
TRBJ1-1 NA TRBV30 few TGTGCCTGGAGCGCGGGAGGGGAAACTGAAGCTTTCTTT CAWSAGGETEAFF
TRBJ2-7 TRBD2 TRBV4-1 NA TGCGCCAGCAGCCCTCCGAGCGGGAGCTACGAGCAGTACTTC CASSPPSGSYEQYF
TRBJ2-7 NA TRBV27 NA TGTGCCAGCAGTTTATCTCCACTGGAAGAGCAGTACTTC CASSLSPLEEQYF
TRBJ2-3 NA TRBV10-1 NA TGCGCCGGCGGCAGGGCAGAAGATACGCAGTATTTT CAGGRAEDTQYF
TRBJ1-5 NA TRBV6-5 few TGTGCCAGCAGGGGGGACGGCGTGGATCAGCCCCAGCATTTT CASRGDGVDQPQHF
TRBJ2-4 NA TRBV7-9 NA TGTGCCAGCAGCCCCAAGACTAGGCGGGGAAACATTCAGTACTTC CASSPKTRRGNIQYF
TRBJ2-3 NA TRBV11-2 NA TGTGCCAGCAGCTTTCCGGTCAGAATCACAGATACGCAGTATTTT CASSFPVRITDTQYF
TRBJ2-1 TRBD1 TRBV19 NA TGTGCCAGTAGTACGGGACAGGGAGGACCCTACAATGAGCAGTTCTTC CASSTGQGGPYNEQFF
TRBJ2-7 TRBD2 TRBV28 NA TGTGCCAGCAGTCCGTTAGCGGGAGTCTCCTACGAGCAGTACTTC CASSPLAGVSYEQYF
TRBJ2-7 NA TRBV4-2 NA TGTGCCAGCAGCCAAGATTCGACTATTCTCTTTAGGGAGCAGTACTTC CASSQDSTILFREQYF
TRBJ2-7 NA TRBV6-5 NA TGTGCCAGCAGTTACAGCAGGTCCTACGAGCAGTACTTC CASSYSRSYEQYF
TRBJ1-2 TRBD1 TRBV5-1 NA TGCGCCAGCAGCTTGTCCGGACAGGGCCATGGCTACACCTTC CASSLSGQGHGYTF
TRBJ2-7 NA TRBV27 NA TGTGCCAGCAGTTTAAGTCTTAAGACGCTCTACGAGCAGTACTTC CASSLSLKTLYEQYF
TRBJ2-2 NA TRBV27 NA TGTGCCAGCAGGGGGCTGTTCAACACCGGGGAGCTGTTTTTT CASRGLFNTGELFF
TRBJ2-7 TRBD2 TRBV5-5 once TGTGCCAGCAGCTTGGCGGCGGGGGCCTACGAGCAGTACTTC CASSLAAGAYEQYF
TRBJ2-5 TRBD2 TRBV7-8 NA TGTGCCAGCAGCTTAGCGCCTGGACTAGCGGGAGTTTCTGAGACCCAGTACTTC CASSLAPGLAGVSETQYF
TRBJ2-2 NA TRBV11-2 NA TGTGCCAGCAGCTTGATCTTAAGTTACACCGGGGAGCTGTTTTTT CASSLILSYTGELFF
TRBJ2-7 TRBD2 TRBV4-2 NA TGTGCCAGCAGCCAAGATAGGGAGGGAAGCTCCTACGAGCAGTACTTC CASSQDREGSSYEQYF
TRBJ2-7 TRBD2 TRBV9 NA TGTGCCAGCAGCGCGGGGGGATGGCGCGAGCAGTACTTC CASSAGGWREQYF
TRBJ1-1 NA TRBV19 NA TGTGCCAGTAGGAGGGGGGACACTGAAGCTTTCTTT CASRRGDTEAFF
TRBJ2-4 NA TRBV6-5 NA TGTGCCAGCAGTTACTCAGAATTTAGTTTACCGTACTTC CASSYSEFSLPYF
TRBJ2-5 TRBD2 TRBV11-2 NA TGTGCCAGCAGCTTAGGATTGGGGGGAGGGTCTGAAACCCAGTACTTC CASSLGLGGGSETQYF
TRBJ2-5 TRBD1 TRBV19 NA TGTGCCAGTAGTATATGGGACAGCCCTAGGGAGACCCAGTACTTC CASSIWDSPRETQYF
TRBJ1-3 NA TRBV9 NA TGTGCCAGCAGCGTAGATAACCTCTCTGGAAACACCATATATTTT CASSVDNLSGNTIYF
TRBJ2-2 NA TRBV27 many TGTGCCAGCAGTTCCCTCACAAGGGGCACTGTTGACGGGGAGCTGTTTTTT CASSSLTRGTVDGELFF
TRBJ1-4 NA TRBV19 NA TGTGCCAGTAGTACCCCGGGGGGGATCGAAGGAAAACTGTTTTTT CASSTPGGIEGKLFF